The present entry profiles one T cell receptor (beta chain) with its context. Germline assignment: CDR1 SGHRS and CDR2 YFSETQ. Trimming removed 0 bases from V and 7 bases from J; junction bases left unmatched: 2. There are 16 residues in the CDR3. The time point was: pre-treatment baseline. Blood was drawn before treatment and at week 3 after checkpoint blockade. Apart from a couple of fast progressors, RECIST 1.1 response was judged 12 weeks post-infusion. Every bulk PBMC sample received the same 350 ng of DNA. Clones were sequenced by immunoSEQ multiplex PCR, and TCRdb holds only the in-frame ones, with some missing. The table has roughly 6,500 clones, 88% seen once; the top ten hold 1.5% to 2%. This sample is part of a study of blood T cell dynamics during melanoma immunotherapy. On the study more broadly: Metastatic melanoma patients received first-line pembrolizumab or nivolumab plus ipilimumab.

The chain joins TRBV5-1 to TRBJ2-1; TRBD2 matches 15 bases. This clonotype originated in a human donor with melanoma. The sequencing used blood, collected from a patient treated with checkpoint blockade. CDR3: CASSLGTSGGENEQFF. DNA of the CDR3: TGCGCCAGCAGCTTGGGGACTAGCGGGGGGGAGAATGAGCAGTTCTTC.